The 14 T cell receptor beta chains below all came from one sample that was sequenced in a study of T-cell memory formation after mild COVID-19. MiXCR was run by TCRdb on the 5' RACE reads, yielding one entry per CDR3 protein. The sample consists of 35,000 to 45,000 distinct CDR3 sequences, 6% to 9.5% of them appearing once. The specimen was PBMCs or a T cell subset sorted from them (not recorded which). These TCRs come from a man in his late teens or twenties who had mild COVID-19 (a few samples of this study predate the infection). Cell type and time point are not known.

This clonotype was found a few times. V is TRBV6-2 or TRBV6-3 and J is TRBJ2-7; tentatively, D is TRBD1 or TRBD2 (6 bases each). Germline CDR1 MNHEY, CDR2 SVGEGT. The CDR3 spans 18 residues. V was shortened by 8 bases and J by 3 bases, with 29 bases between the two germline ends. The CDR3: CASFSGRQPRRGVYEQYV. In DNA form, the CDR3 reads TGTGCCAGCTTCTCGGGGCGGCAACCTCGTAGGGGGGTCTACGAGCAGTACGTC.

This clonotype was seen at least ten times. This chain uses TRBV5-1 with TRBJ1-5; TRBD1 aligns across 8 bases. This CDR3 has 15 residues. V dropped 4 bases and J dropped 6; count of bases not matched to a gene: 9. From germline, CDR1 is SGHRS and CDR2 YFSETQ. CDR3 residues: CASSLDRGAGQPQHF. The CDR3 DNA reads as TGCGCCAGCAGCCTTGACAGGGGTGCGGGTCAGCCCCAGCATTTT.

The V call is TRBV7-7, the J call TRBJ1-1, with TRBD1 identical over 7 bases. CDR1 is SSHAT, CDR2 FNYEAQ, per germline (reference sequence). The length of the CDR3 is 13 residues. The V gene end was trimmed by 5 bases and the J gene end by 7 bases; junction bases not matched to a gene: 7. CDR3 bases: TGTGCCAGCAGCAAGGACAGGTACAGTGAAGCTTTCTTT. Amino acid sequence: CASSKDRYSEAFF.

A remark on this clonotype: An end of the junction does not agree with germline; a read error may underlie this. The V call is TRBV5-1, the J call TRBJ2-2; the D gene is possibly TRBD2 (6 bases). In germline, CDR1 is SGHRS, CDR2 YFSETQ. This CDR3 has 15 amino acids. CDR3 region: CASSAGSQGAGELIF. In nucleotides, the CDR3 is TGCGCCAGCAGCGCCGGGAGCCAAGGTGCCGGGGAGCTGATTTTT. Full variable domain (outside the CDR3, taken from reference TRBV5-1 and TRBJ2-2): KAGVTQTPRYLIKTRGQQVTLSCSPISGHRSVSWYQQTPGQGLQFLFEYFSETQRNKGNFPGRFSGRQFSNSRSEMNVSTLELGDSALYLCASSAGSQGAGELIFGEGSRLTVL.

This clonotype was recorded a few times. The chain uses TRBV7-2 and TRBJ2-5; 8 nucleotides line up with TRBD2. V lost 5 bases to trimming and J lost 3 bases; unmatched junction nucleotides: 5. This CDR3 has 14 residues. The germline CDR1 and CDR2 sequences are SGHTA and FQGNSA. This CDR3 is CASSPRTSKETQYF. The CDR3, as DNA: TGTGCCAGCAGCCCGAGGACTAGCAAAGAGACCCAGTACTTC. The full variable domain, in which reference TRBV7-2 and TRBJ2-5 provide the parts outside the CDR3, is GAGVSQSPSNKVTEKGKDVELRCDPISGHTALYWYRQSLGQGLEFLIYFQGNSAPDKSGLPSDRFSAERTGGSVSTLTIQRTQQEDSAVYLCASSPRTSKETQYFGPGTRLLVL.

The rearrangement uses TRBV10-2 and TRBJ1-6, with a tentative D call TRBD1 (5 bases). CDR3 length: 14 amino acids. Germline V lookup: CDR1 WSHSY, CDR2 SAAADI. Trimming removed 3 bases at V and 10 bases at J, with 13 bases between. The CDR3 here is CASSDQGEYSPLHF. The CDR3 DNA follows: TGCGCCAGCAGTGATCAGGGAGAATACTCACCCCTCCACTTT.

This clonotype was detected ten times or more. V gene TRBV24-1 combines with J gene TRBJ2-1; TRBD2 agrees at 10 bases. This CDR3 is 12 amino acids long. Germline CDR1 is KGHDR and CDR2 is SFDVKD. With 4 bases clipped from V and 14 bases from J, the junction kept 4 bases outside the gene matches. The CDR3 bases are TGTGCCACCAGTGACCCCGGGACTAGCGAGTTCTTC. This sequence encodes CATSDPGTSEFF.

The V gene is TRBV19, the J gene TRBJ2-5; no definite D call. This CDR3 comprises 12 residues. The germline V gene has CDR1 LNHDA and CDR2 SQIVND (reference sequence). The V and J ends lost 8 bases and 5 bases respectively, with 12 bases between them. The CDR3 DNA follows: TGTGCCAGTGGGTCAAGGGTTGAGACCCAGTACTTC. Protein: CASGSRVETQYF.

By its share, this clonotype is medium-sized. The V gene is TRBV5-4, the J gene TRBJ2-3, with D unclear. This CDR3 is built from 14 residues. CDR1 and CDR2 from the germline V gene are SGHNT and YYREEE (reference sequence). V lost 2 bases to trimming and J lost 2 bases, with 9 bases between them. The CDR3 region is CASSFPEITDTQYF. The CDR3 coding sequence is TGTGCCAGCAGCTTTCCCGAGATCACAGATACGCAGTATTTT.

The table lists this clonotype with many counts. The chain links TRBV4-3 to TRBJ1-5; D is ambiguous. Trimming took 0 bases from V and 5 from J, leaving 14 bases between them. The CDR3 spans 16 residues. CDR1 is LGHNA and CDR2 is YSLEER in the germline V gene. The CDR3 DNA is TGCGCCAGCAGCCAAGATTATGGGAGGGAGTATCAGCCCCAGCATTTT. This encodes CASSQDYGREYQPQHF.

In its sample, this clonotype was seen a few times. The chain recombines TRBV29-1 with TRBJ2-7, with unresolved D. Germline CDR1 SQVTM, CDR2 ANQGSEA. V lost 7 bases and J 4 bases, leaving 8 bases between the germline ends. CDR3 length: 10 amino acids. The CDR3: CSAGDYEQYF. The DNA for the CDR3 is TGCAGCGCTGGGGATTACGAGCAGTACTTC.

V usage is TRBV7-8 and J usage is TRBJ1-2; D is perhaps TRBD1 (5 bases). Looked up from germline, CDR1 is SGHVS and CDR2 is FQNEAQ. The CDR3 runs 15 residues. Trimming pared 1 base from V and 0 bases from J, leaving 9 bases between. The CDR3 bases are TGTGCCAGCAGCTTAGGGGGCTGGACTAACTATGGCTACACCTTC. This translates into CASSLGGWTNYGYTF.

The V call is TRBV5-1, the J call TRBJ2-5; D ambiguous. Trimming took 0 bases from V and 3 from J, leaving 6 bases between them. The CDR3 contains 13 residues. Germline V gene lookup returns CDR1 SGHRS and CDR2 YFSETQ. CDR3 sequence (DNA): TGCGCCAGCAGCTTGGAAGTTAAAGAGACCCAGTACTTC. It encodes CASSLEVKETQYF.

This clonotype occurred many times. This chain connects TRBV9 to TRBJ2-3, with D possibly being TRBD2 (7 bases). The CDR3 is 14 residues long. Between the trimmed V and J ends, which lost 0 bases and 7 bases, there was a span of 12 bases. Germline assignment: CDR1 SGDLS and CDR2 YYNGEE. The CDR3 coding sequence is TGTGCCAGCAGCGTAGAGGGGGGGGCCAATACGCAGTATTTT. Translating it yields CASSVEGGANTQYF.